The 2 T cell receptor beta chains in this list originate from one sample, sequenced in a study of blood T cell repertoires in COVID-19. Libraries were prepared by immunoSEQ multiplex PCR; TCRdb keeps only in-frame clonotypes and omits some of them. The repertoire holds some 74,000 clones, with around 89% as singletons. Sequencing was performed on peripheral blood. Receptor source: a woman older than 75 with acute or convalescent COVID-19.

The V and J genes are TRBV9 and TRBJ1-6; a possible D gene is TRBD1 (6 bases). This CDR3 spans 15 amino acids. The ends were cut back, 3 bases at V and 10 bases at J, with 17 bases in the middle. The germline CDR1 and CDR2 sequences are SGDLS and YYNGEE. DNA for the CDR3: TGTGCCAGCAGCGAAATGACAGGTCTTGGGTCACCCCTCCACTTT. This sequence encodes CASSEMTGLGSPLHF.

The chain is built from TRBV7-3 and TRBJ2-3, with D possibly being TRBD2 (6 bases). V lost 4 bases and J lost 1, with 15 bases in between. The length of the CDR3 is 16 residues. Germline V lookup: CDR1 SGHTA, CDR2 FQGTGA. This CDR3 reads CASSSPPGLRTDTQYF. The CDR3, as DNA: TGTGCCAGCAGCTCCCCCCCGGGACTTCGCACAGATACGCAGTATTTT.